Here is one T cell receptor beta chain with its context. Per the original data handling: Nucleated cell counts were estimated from reference gene primer amplification. Repertoires were generated with immunoSEQ multiplex PCR, while TCRdb's copy carries only in-frame clones and drops some. V, J and clone size reflect that table, while D and trimming were determined from the DNA. Of under 300,000 clones detected, around 87% appear once; the ten largest clones hold about 7.1%. This sample was included in a study of blood T cell repertoires in COVID-19. Whole-study context: Acute and convalescent COVID-19 specimens originated in the United States, Italy and Spain. Sources were T cells, B-cell-depleted T cells, or PBMCs; the material itself was cDNA or gDNA.

CDR1 SGHVS and CDR2 FNYEAQ come from the germline V gene. J gave up 2 bases and V 4 bases, and 10 bases lay outside the gene matches. The CDR3 has 16 residues. V usage is TRBV7-6 and J usage is TRBJ2-7; the match to TRBD1 covers 8 bases. Input material: peripheral blood. This clonotype was obtained from a woman aged 70-85 years with active or convalescent COVID-19. The CDR3 sequence is CASSSGSGQGTYEQYF. The CDR3, as DNA: TGTGCCAGCAGCTCGGGTTCCGGACAGGGAACCTACGAGCAGTACTTC.